Here is one T cell receptor beta chain with its context. Its antigen is not yet known. No qualities accompany the bases; no much larger clone lies one base away. Relative to germline, V is 1 base shorter and J is 2 bases shorter, with 10 bases between their ends. Inclusive of the bounding cysteine and phenylalanine, the CDR3 is 15 residues long. The CDR3 DNA has 45 bases and is translated from base 1. As encoded in the germline V gene (reference sequence), CDR1 is LNHDA while CDR2 is SQIVND. This record comes from a study of cytomegalovirus exposure and HLA in healthy donors (dated by TCRdb to the late 2010s). With respect to the entire study: In an earlier analysis of roughly 590 of the donors, approximately 300 Gb of sequence data and approximately 100 million unique TCR beta sequences from roughly 190 million T cells were reported. The aim of the study was to test whether cataloging public T cell receptors could identify signatures of past pathogen exposure. Typing coverage varied by locus: about 620-630 donors for A, B, C, DRB1 and DQB1; roughly 510 for DQA1; nearly 610 for DPA1; more than 450 for DPB1. In addition to the first cohort of around 670 subjects, a separate validation cohort of some 120 different subjects was used. Genome-wide SNP genotypes for about three fifths of the roughly 700 donors were used in a later genetic analysis, which treated that subset as a discovery cohort. An early release that covered about 600 HLA-typed donors contained approximately 300 gigabases of sequencing data and some 87 million unique TCR sequences. Every repertoire in the discovery cohort had been generated on one and the same sequencing platform. The T cell repertoires of 666 subjects were profiled by immunosequencing and related to cytomegalovirus serostatus. High-throughput TCR immunosequencing, statistical association of individual TCRs with disease status, and machine learning were combined to predict cytomegalovirus infection status. Of the roughly 420 genotyped donors, less than 85% were placed in the genetic ancestry cluster associated with self-reported Caucasian donors. On average, 235,054 unique TCR beta nucleotide sequences were sequenced per donor among 350 to 400 genotyped donors of the cohort, with roughly 18% of those sequences being non-productive. Alongside the repertoire data, information on donor age, sex, ethnicity and CMV serostatus was compiled. Because of strong linkage in the cohort, roughly five DR-DQ haplotypes were treated as single units for association and clustering. A later analysis re-analyzed previously published TCR beta repertoires from 550 to 700 donors and added high-resolution HLA genotyping to study TCR occurrence patterns. The later analysis used no new phenotypic data to find candidate immune exposures, relying instead on TCR beta sequences and their occurrence across donors. HLA typing included class I and class II loci at four-digit resolution. An earlier analysis of 587 of the donors applied high-throughput TCR beta sequencing to assess whether each TCR beta V gene segment acted as functional or pseudogenic.

Library preparation was by the immunoSEQ multiplex PCR assay. The multiplex PCR relied on a mix of 60 forward primers for TCR Vbeta segments and 13 reverse primers for TCR Jbeta segments. A multiplex PCR assay on genomic DNA amplified the CDR3 region of rearranged TCR beta genes. The amplified TCR beta libraries were sequenced on the Illumina HiSeq System as 87-base-pair reads. In the original analysis: Across the 600 to 700 repertoires, a later analysis counted tens of millions of unique TCR beta chains, roughly 11 million of which were shared by at least two donors. To remove PCR and sequencing errors, raw reads were error-corrected and collapsed into unique sequences using a nearest-neighbor algorithm that merged closely related sequences. CDR3 sequences were aligned to IMGT reference sequences to assign V, D and J gene segments. For a sequence to be retained, a match of at least six nucleotides to both a V gene segment and a J gene segment was required. A rearrangement was called productive if the CDR3 had no stop codons and remained in frame with V and J, and every other rearrangement was called non-productive. Following IMGT convention, CDR3 was defined as the stretch from the second conserved V-encoded cysteine to the conserved J-encoded phenylalanine. The earlier analysis of roughly 590 of the donors excluded sequences that lacked an unambiguous match to a single V gene segment. An earlier analysis of 587 of the donors called V segments functional above 56.7% productive rearrangements and segregating when the between-donor standard deviation exceeded 5%. A statistical classification framework was built for diagnosing cytomegalovirus status from the catalog of TCR beta chain sequences. A later analysis assigned V and J genes by comparing TCR nucleotide sequences with IMGT/GENE-DB human TR gene sequences. A later analysis assigned CDR3 sequences and most-parsimonious VDJ recombination scenarios with the TCRdist pipeline. In a later analysis, each TCR beta chain was defined by its CDR3 amino acid sequence together with its V-gene family, and reads lacking a unique V-gene family were excluded. To address suspected cross-contamination and a sequencing artifact, a later analysis removed over 500 highly shared, low-generation-probability nucleotide sequences. In a later analysis, a clonal expansion index was calculated for each public chain from normalized within-repertoire ranks of inferred template counts. In a later analysis, generation probabilities were computed using a VDJ recombination model fitted to out-of-frame rearrangements, and the results were checked against IGoR. In a later analysis, TCR-TCR, TCR-HLA and TCR-CMV co-occurrence was scored with hypergeometric tests, and a repertoire-size bias correction was applied to TCR pairs. To estimate false discovery rates, a later analysis permuted the HLA or CMV assignments 20 times. In a later analysis, co-occurring TCRs were grouped with DBSCAN, and TCRdist sequence similarity was added when clustering was performed within HLA-allele-positive subsets. Repertoires with fewer than 30,000 or more than 120,000 public chains, plus five repertoires with anomalous nucleotide sharing, were excluded from co-occurrence clustering. The clones in this table, taken by TCRdb from immuneACCESS, are in-frame only. Not every clone is retained; where verified, under half of the shortfall comes from an unresolved V gene, and the cause of the rest is unknown. V, J and clone size are those of that table, while D and trimming were read from the DNA. Present in this sample are about 180,000 clones, about four fifths of which were seen just once. In total, the top ten clones hold 1.5% of the sample.

Summary of the overall study and its limitations: Because counts were too low, roughly 16 rarely observed V segments, including chromosome 9 orphons, were left out of the earlier analysis of roughly 600 of the donors. The authors suggested that the approach could potentially be generalized to other disease states and immunological phenotypes. A further reported finding was that TCR beta sequences accurately predicted the HLA-A and HLA-B alleles for most subjects in the first cohort. A later genetic analysis associated a missense DCLRE1C variant with V-gene and J-gene trimming of TCR beta chains, and an independent cohort replicated the association. Cytomegalovirus status was reported to be diagnosed by the classifier with high specificity and sensitivity in both the original and validation cohorts. Assigning TCR associations to individual alleles was difficult when HLA alleles, especially DR and DQ, strongly co-occurred. CMV serostatus was the only immune exposure information available for the cohort. Presence/absence analyses assumed roughly uniform sequencing depth across donors, an assumption that may not hold. While some public TCRs were present in many individuals, most TCR sequences turned up only very rarely across donors. In a later analysis, TCR association rates were found to vary across HLA loci, with the most associated TCRs seen for DRB1 alleles and the fewest for HLA-C alleles. An earlier analysis of 587 of the donors showed that most TCR beta V segments appeared in productive rearrangements either about 90% or about 30% of the time, which broadly matched IMGT annotations. According to a later genetic analysis, donors in an Asian-associated ancestry cluster had fewer N-insertions in productive TCRs than the approximately 650-donor mean. Because HLA typing was unavailable for some donors at each locus, only the typed subset was used in association tests. Compared with equally common non-associated chains, HLA-associated TCR beta chains in a later analysis were more clonally expanded and had lower generation probabilities. Several of the top co-occurrence clusters appeared to be linked to parvovirus B19, influenza, CMV and Epstein-Barr virus, according to a later analysis. In a later analysis, most CMV-associated TCR beta chains were found to appear HLA-restricted, with HLA associations seemingly driven largely by CMV exposure. The study listed 150 to 200 TCR beta chains as associated with cytomegalovirus. In this cohort, only TCR beta chains were sequenced, and detectable features were limited by the absence of alpha or paired-chain data. Because the 87-base-pair reads could not distinguish some IMGT-functional V segments, including TRBV6-2 and TRBV6-3, those segments were excluded. A cluster of highly shared sequence variants was judged likely to represent a technical artifact of the sequencing pipeline. Specific HLA alleles were associated with roughly 16,000 TCR beta sequences at a false discovery rate of 0.05 in a later analysis. Linkage disequilibrium might explain the correlated functional status among segregating V segments, but an unknown experimental factor could not be excluded. Three of the identified cytomegalovirus-associated TCR beta chains were confirmed in vitro to be specific for cytomegalovirus antigens.

The cohort consisted of some 730 healthy bone marrow donors. Cohort members were all nominally healthy when sampled, although unrecorded immune exposures were likely present. The donor was CMV seronegative and was included in the group of over 300 seronegative cohort members. A peripheral blood sample was provided by each donor, and peripheral blood mononuclear cells were used for TCR beta sequencing. Genomic DNA was extracted from the blood cell samples with the Qiagen DNeasy Blood Extraction Kit. The chain was built from TRBV19 and TRBJ2-3; the D gene is perhaps TRBD2, on 5 matching bases. Source material: PBMCs. The sequence was collected from a middle-aged man in good health and CMV-seronegative. The CDR3 is CASSIAGVVTDTQYF. The DNA sequence follows: TGTGCCAGTAGTATAGCCGGGGTCGTCACAGATACGCAGTATTTT.